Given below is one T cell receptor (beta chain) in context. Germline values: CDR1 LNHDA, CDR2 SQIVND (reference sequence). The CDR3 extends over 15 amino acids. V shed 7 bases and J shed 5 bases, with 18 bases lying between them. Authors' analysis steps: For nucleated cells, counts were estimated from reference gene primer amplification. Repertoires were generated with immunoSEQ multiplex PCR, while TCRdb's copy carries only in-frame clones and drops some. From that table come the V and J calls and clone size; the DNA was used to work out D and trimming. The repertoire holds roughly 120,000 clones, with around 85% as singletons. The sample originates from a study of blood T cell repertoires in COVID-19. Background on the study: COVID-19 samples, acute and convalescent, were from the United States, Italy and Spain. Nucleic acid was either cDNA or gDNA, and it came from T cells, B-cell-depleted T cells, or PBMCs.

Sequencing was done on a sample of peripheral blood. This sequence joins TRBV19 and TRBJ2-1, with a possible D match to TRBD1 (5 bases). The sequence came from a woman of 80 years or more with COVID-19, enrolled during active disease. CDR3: CASKGQPIGNNEQFF. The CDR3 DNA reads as TGTGCCAGTAAGGGGCAGCCCATTGGCAACAATGAGCAGTTCTTC.